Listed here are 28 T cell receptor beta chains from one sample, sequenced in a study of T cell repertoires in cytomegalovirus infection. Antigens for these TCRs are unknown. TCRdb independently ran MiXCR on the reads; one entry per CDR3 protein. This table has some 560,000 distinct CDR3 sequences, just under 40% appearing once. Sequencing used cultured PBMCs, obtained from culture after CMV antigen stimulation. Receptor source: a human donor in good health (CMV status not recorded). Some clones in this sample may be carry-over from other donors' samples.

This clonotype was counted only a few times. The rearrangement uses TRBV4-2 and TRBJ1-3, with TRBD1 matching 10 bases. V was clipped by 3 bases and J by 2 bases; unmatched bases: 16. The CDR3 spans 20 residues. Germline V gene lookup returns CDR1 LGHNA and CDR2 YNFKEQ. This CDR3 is CASSQDTGQGKGGTGNTIYF. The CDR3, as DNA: TGTGCCAGCAGCCAGGACACGGGACAGGGGAAGGGGGGCACTGGAAACACCATATATTTT.

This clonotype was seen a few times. In nucleotides, the CDR3 is TGTGCCAGCGTAAAGACAGGGGGCGCGTCTAGCTTAACCTACGAGCAGTACTTC. Residues: CASVKTGGASSLTYEQYF. This rearrangement joins TRBV2 to TRBJ2-7; 10 nucleotides agree with TRBD1. Germline CDR1 SNHLY, CDR2 FYNNEI. Trimming at V came to 8 bases and at J to 2 bases, leaving 18 bases not matched to a gene. CDR3 size: 18 residues.

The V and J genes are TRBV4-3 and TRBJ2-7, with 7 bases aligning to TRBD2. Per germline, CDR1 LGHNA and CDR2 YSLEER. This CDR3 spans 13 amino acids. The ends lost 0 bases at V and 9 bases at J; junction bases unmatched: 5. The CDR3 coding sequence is TGCGCCAGCAGCCAAGACGGAGGGGAGGGGCAGTACTTC. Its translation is CASSQDGGEGQYF.

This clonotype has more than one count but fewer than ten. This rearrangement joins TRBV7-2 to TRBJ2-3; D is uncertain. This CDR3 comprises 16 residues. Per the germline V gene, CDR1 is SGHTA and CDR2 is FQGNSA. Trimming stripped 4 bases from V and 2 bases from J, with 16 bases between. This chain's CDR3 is CASSSRPDRFTDTQYF. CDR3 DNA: TGTGCCAGCAGCTCGCGACCTGACCGATTCACAGATACGCAGTATTTT. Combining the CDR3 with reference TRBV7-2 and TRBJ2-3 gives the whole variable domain GAGVSQSPSNKVTEKGKDVELRCDPISGHTALYWYRQSLGQGLEFLIYFQGNSAPDKSGLPSDRFSAERTGGSVSTLTIQRTQQEDSAVYLCASSSRPDRFTDTQYFGPGTRLTVL.

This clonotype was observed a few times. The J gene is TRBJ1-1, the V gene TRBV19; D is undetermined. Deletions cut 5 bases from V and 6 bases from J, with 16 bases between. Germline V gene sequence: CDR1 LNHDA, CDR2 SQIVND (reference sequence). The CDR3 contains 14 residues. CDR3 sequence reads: CASSSHYDAAEAFF. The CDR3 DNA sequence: TGTGCCAGTAGTTCTCATTATGACGCAGCTGAAGCTTTCTTT. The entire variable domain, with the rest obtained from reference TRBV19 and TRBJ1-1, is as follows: DGGITQSPKYLFRKEGQNVTLSCEQNLNHDAMYWYRQDPGQGLRLIYYSQIVNDFQKGDIAEGYSVSREKKESFPLTVTSAQKNPTAFYLCASSSHYDAAEAFFGQGTRLTVV.

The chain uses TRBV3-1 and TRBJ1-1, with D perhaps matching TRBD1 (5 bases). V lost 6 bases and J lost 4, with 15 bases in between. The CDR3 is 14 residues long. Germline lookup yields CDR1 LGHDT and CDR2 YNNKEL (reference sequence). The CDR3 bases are TGTGCCAGCAGGGCCACATGGGACGGCACTGAAGCTTTCTTT. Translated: CASRATWDGTEAFF. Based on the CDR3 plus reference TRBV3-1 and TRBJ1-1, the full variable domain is DTAVSQTPKYLVTQMGNDKSIKCEQNLGHDTMYWYKQDSKKFLKIMFSYNNKELIINETVPNRFSPKSPDKAHLNLHINSLELGDSAVYFCASRATWDGTEAFFGQGTRLTVV.

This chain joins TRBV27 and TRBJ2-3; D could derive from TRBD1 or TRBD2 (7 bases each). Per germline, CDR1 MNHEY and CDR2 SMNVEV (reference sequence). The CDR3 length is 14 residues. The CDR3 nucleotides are TGTGCAGCTAGCAGGGGGGGGGGGGTAGATACGCAGTATTTT. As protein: CAASRGGGVDTQYF.

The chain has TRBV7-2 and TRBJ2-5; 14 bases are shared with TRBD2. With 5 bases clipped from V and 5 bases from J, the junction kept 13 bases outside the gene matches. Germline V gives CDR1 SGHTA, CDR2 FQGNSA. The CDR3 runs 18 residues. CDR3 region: CASSSGTSGSARHETQYF. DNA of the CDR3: TGTGCCAGCAGCAGCGGGACTAGCGGGAGTGCTCGGCACGAGACCCAGTACTTC.

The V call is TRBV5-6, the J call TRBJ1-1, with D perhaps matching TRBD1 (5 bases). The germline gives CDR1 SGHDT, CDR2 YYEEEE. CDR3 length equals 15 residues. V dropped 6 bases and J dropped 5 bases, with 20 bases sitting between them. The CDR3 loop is CASIPTGREVTEAFF. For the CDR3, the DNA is TGTGCCAGCATCCCCACAGGCCGCGAAGTGACTGAAGCTTTCTTT.

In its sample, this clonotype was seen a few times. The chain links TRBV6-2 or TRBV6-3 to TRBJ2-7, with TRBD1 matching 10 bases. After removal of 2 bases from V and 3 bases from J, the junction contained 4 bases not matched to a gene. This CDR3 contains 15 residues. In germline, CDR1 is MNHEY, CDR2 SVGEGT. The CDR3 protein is CASSYHRDRGYEQYF. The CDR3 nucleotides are TGTGCCAGCAGTTACCACCGGGACAGGGGCTACGAGCAGTACTTC.

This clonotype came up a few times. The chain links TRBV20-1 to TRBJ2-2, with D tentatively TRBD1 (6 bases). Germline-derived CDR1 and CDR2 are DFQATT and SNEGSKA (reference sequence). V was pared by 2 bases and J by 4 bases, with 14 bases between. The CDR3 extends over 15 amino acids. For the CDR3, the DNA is TGCAGTGCTAGAAGGGCAGGGGTGTCCACCGGGGAGCTGTTTTTT. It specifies CSARRAGVSTGELFF.

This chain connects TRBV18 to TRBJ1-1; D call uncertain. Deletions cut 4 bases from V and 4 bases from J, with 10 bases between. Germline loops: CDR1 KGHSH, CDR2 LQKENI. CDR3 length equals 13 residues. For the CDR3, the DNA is TGTGCCAGCTCACGAGCCCCTGGCACTGAAGCTTTCTTT. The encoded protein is CASSRAPGTEAFF.

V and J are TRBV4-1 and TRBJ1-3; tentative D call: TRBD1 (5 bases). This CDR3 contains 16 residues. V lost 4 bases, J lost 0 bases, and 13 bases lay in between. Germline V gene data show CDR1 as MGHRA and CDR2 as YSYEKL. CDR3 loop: CASSRRDAYSGNTIYF. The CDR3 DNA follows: TGCGCCAGCAGCCGCCGGGACGCTTACTCTGGAAACACCATATATTTT.

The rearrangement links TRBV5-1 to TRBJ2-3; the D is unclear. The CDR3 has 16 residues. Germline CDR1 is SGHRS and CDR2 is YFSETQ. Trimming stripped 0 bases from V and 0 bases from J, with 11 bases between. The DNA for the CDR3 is TGCGCCAGCAGCTTGGTCGGTGGGTTCAGCACAGATACGCAGTATTTT. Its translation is CASSLVGGFSTDTQYF.

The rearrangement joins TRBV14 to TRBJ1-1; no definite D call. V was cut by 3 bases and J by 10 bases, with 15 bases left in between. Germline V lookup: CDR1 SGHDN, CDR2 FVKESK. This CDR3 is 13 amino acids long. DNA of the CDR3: TGTGCCAGCAGCCAGAGAGACGCACGGAGAGCTTTCTTT. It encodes CASSQRDARRAFF.

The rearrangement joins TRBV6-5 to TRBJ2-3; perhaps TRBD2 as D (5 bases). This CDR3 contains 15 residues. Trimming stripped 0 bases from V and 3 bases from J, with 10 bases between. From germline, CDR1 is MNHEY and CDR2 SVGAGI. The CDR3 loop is CASSYSSSGTDTQYF. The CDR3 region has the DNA TGTGCCAGCAGTTACTCGAGTTCGGGGACAGATACGCAGTATTTT.

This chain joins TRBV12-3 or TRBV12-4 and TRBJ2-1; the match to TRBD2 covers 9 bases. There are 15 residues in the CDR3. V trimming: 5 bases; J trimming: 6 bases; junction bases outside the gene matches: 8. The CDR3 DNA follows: TGTGCCAGCAGTGTACTGGCGGGAGGGCCCAATGAGCAGTTCTTC. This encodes CASSVLAGGPNEQFF.

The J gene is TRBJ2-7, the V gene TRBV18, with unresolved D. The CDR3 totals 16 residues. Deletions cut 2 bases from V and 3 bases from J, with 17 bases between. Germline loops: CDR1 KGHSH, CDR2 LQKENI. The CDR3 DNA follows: TGTGCCAGCTCACCAACGTCGGCTCCAACTGGCTACGAGCAGTACTTC. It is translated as CASSPTSAPTGYEQYF.

The CDR3 DNA sequence: TGTGCCACCAGCCTATTTAGCGGGGGGACAGATACGCAGTATTTT. Protein: CATSLFSGGTDTQYF. The chain links TRBV15 to TRBJ2-3; 10 bases fit TRBD2. From germline, CDR1 is LNHNV and CDR2 YYDKDF (reference sequence). Trimming took 5 bases from V and 3 from J; bases not matched to a gene: 5. The CDR3 loop spans 15 amino acids.

The chain's CDR3 is CASNVGGTQYF. Here the CDR3 DNA reads TGTGCCAGCAACGTGGGGGGGACCCAGTACTTC. The chain employs TRBV5-5 and TRBJ2-5, with a weak D call TRBD2 (6 bases). Germline assignment: CDR1 SGHKS and CDR2 YYEKEE (reference sequence). Between the trimmed V and J ends, which lost 6 bases and 7 bases, there was a span of 10 bases. This CDR3 has 11 residues. The complete variable domain, with remaining parts taken from reference TRBV5-5 and TRBJ2-5, reads DAGVTQSPTHLIKTRGQQVTLRCSPISGHKSVSWYQQVLGQGPQFIFQYYEKEERGRGNFPDRFSARQFPNYSSELNVNALLLGDSALYLCASNVGGTQYFGPGTRLLVL.

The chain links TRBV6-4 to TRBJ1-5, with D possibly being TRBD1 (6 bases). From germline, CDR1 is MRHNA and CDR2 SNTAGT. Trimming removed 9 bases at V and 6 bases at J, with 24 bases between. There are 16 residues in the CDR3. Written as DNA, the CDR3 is TGTGCCAGACCCGCCCACCCTACAGGGACGAGTCAGCCCCAGCATTTT. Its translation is CARPAHPTGTSQPQHF.

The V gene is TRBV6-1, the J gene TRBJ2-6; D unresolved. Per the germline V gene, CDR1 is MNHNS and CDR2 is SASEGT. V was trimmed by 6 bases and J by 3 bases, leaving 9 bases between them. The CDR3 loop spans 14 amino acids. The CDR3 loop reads CASSPVYGANVLTF. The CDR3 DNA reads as TGTGCCAGCAGCCCTGTTTATGGGGCCAACGTCCTGACTTTC.

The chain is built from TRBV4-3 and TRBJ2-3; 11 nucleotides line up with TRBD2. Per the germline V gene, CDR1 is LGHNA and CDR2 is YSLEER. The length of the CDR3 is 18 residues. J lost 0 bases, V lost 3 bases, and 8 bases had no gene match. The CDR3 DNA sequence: TGCGCCAGCAGCCAGGGGACTAGCGGCAATCCTAGCACAGATACGCAGTATTTT. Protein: CASSQGTSGNPSTDTQYF.

In DNA, the CDR3 is TGCGCCAGCAGCTTGGGGGCTTCCACAAGGCTCACCGGGGAGCTGTTTTTT. This gives the protein CASSLGASTRLTGELFF. The chain uses TRBV5-1 and TRBJ2-2; no clear D. Trimming stripped 0 bases from V and 4 bases from J, with 16 bases between. Germline V gene data show CDR1 as SGHRS and CDR2 as YFSETQ. The CDR3 runs 17 residues.

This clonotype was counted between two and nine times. The CDR3 region is CASSLGGTKRGEQFF. As DNA, the CDR3 is TGTGCCAGCAGCTTAGGCGGGACTAAACGCGGTGAGCAGTTCTTC. The chain couples TRBV7-2 to TRBJ2-1; 7 bases fit TRBD2. Germline V CDR1 and CDR2: SGHTA, FQGNSA. This CDR3 is 15 amino acids long. V gave up 1 base and J gave up 9 bases; unmatched junction bases: 9.

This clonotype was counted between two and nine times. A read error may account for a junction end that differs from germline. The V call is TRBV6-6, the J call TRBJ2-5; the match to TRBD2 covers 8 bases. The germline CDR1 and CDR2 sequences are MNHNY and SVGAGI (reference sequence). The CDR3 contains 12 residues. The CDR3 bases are TGTGCCAGCAGTACGCCGGGGGGGCCCCACCGCTTC. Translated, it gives CASSTPGGPHRF.

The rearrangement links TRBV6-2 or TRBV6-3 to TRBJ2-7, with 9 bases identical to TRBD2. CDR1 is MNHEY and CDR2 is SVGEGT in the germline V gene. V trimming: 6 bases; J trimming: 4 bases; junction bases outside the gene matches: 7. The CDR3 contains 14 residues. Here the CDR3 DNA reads TGTGCCAGCAGAATTAGCGGGGGAGGATACGAGCAGTACTTC. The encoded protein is CASRISGGGYEQYF.

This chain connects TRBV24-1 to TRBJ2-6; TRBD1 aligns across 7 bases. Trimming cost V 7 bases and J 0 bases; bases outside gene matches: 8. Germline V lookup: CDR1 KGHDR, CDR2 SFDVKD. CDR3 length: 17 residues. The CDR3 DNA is TGTGCCACCAGCAGAGGACAGGCACACTCTGGGGCCAACGTCCTGACTTTC. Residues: CATSRGQAHSGANVLTF.